This T cell receptor (beta chain) was recovered during a study of persistence of HIV-infected CD4 T cells. The CDR3 is 13 amino acids. After removal of 6 bases from V and 1 base from J, the junction contained 3 bases not matched to a gene. Per the germline V gene, CDR1 is SQVTM and CDR2 is ANQGSEA. The immunoSEQ assay was version 4, run in survey mode. Profiling relied on immunoSEQ multiplex PCR, and the TCRdb table lists in-frame clones only, not all of them. This repertoire shows approximately 19,000 clones, almost 65% found once; its top ten account for 7% to 9%. Stimulation used about 10 ug/mL lysate from CMV-infected fibroblasts. CD4+ T cells upregulating both CD40 ligand and CD69 were sorted as responding cells. Comment on this clone: Its antigen is as yet unknown.

The sequences come from CD4+ T cells sorted from PBMCs after approximately 19-hour stimulation, collected from a patient who received antiretroviral therapy. The chain recombines TRBV29-1 with TRBJ2-5, with 9 bases that match TRBD2. The TCR comes from an adult woman with HIV who was CMV-seropositive. The DNA for the CDR3 is TGCAGCGTGTTGCGGGGGGGCCAAGAGACCCAGTACTTC. Amino acids: CSVLRGGQETQYF.